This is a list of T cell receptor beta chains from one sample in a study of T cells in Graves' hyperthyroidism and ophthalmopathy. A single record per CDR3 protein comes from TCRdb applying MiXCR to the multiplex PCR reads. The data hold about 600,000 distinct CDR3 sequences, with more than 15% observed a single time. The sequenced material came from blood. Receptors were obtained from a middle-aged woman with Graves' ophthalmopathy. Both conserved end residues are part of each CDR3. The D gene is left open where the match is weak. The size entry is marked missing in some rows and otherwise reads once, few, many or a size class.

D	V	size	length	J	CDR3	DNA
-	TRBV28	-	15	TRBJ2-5	CASSRWGAGQETQYF	TGTGCCAGCTCACGGTGGGGGGCCGGGCAAGAGACCCAGTACTTC
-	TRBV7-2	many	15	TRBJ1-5	CASSLAWGGNQPQHF	TGTGCCAGCAGCTTAGCGTGGGGGGGCAATCAGCCCCAGCATTTT
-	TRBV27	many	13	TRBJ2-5	CASTRQGGETQYF	TGTGCCAGCACAAGACAGGGAGGCGAGACCCAGTACTTC
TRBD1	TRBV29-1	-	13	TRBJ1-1	CSVAGGANTEAFF	TGCAGCGTTGCAGGGGGCGCAAACACTGAAGCTTTCTTT
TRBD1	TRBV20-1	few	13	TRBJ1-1	CSAVQGARTEAFF	TGCAGTGCTGTACAGGGGGCCAGGACTGAAGCTTTCTTT
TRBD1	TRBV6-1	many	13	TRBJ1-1	CASSPQRDRKAFF	TGTGCCAGCAGTCCTCAACGGGACAGAAAAGCTTTCTTT
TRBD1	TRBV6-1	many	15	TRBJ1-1	CASSPGTGDHTEAFF	TGTGCCAGCAGTCCCGGGACAGGGGACCACACTGAAGCTTTCTTT
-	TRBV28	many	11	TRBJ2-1	CASRGMVEQFF	TGTGCCAGCAGAGGGATGGTTGAGCAGTTCTTC
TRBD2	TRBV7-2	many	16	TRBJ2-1	CASSLVGAGGGLGQFF	TGTGCCAGCAGCTTAGTGGGGGCGGGGGGAGGACTCGGGCAGTTCTTC
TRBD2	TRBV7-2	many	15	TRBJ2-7	CASRRGLAGSYEQYF	TGTGCCAGCAGACGCGGACTAGCGGGGTCCTACGAGCAGTACTTC
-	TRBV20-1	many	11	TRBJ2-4	CSAGQLDIQYF	TGCAGTGCCGGACAGCTGGACATTCAGTACTTC
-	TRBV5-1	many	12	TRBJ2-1	CASSLEGYEQFF	TGCGCCAGCAGCTTGGAAGGGTATGAGCAGTTCTTC
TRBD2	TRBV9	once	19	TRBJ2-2	CASSAQTSLAGGRTGELFF	TGTGCCAGCAGCGCCCAAACATCGCTAGCGGGAGGACGTACCGGGGAGCTGTTTTTT
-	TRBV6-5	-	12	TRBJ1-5	CASSYWGQPQHF	TGTGCCAGCAGTTACTGGGGACAGCCCCAGCATTTT
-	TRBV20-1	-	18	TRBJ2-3	CSAPPGGASVYSTDTQYF	TGCAGTGCTCCCCCAGGGGGAGCTAGCGTTTACTCCACAGATACGCAGTATTTT
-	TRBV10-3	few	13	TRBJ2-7	CAISIGQSYEQYF	TGTGCCATCAGTATAGGACAGTCCTACGAGCAGTACTTC
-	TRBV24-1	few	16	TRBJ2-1	CATSDSALDVAYEQFF	TGTGCCACCAGTGATTCCGCCTTAGACGTAGCATATGAGCAGTTCTTC
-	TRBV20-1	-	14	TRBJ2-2	CNICPGGETGELFF	TGCAATATCTGCCCCGGCGGGGAAACCGGGGAGCTGTTTTTT
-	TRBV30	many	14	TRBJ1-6	CAWSVPPKNSPLHF	TGTGCCTGGAGTGTACCCCCTAAGAATTCACCCCTCCACTTT
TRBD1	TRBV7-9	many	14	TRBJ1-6	CASSSGTGPSPLHF	TGTGCCAGCAGCTCCGGGACAGGCCCTTCACCCCTCCACTTT
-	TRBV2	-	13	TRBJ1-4	CASKDTGAEKLFF	TGTGCCAGCAAGGACACCGGAGCTGAAAAACTGTTTTTT
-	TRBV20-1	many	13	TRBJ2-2	CSARDRRTGELFF	TGCAGTGCTAGAGATCGTCGCACCGGGGAGCTGTTTTTT
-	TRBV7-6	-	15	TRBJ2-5	CASRARGGELETQYF	TGTGCCAGCAGGGCAAGGGGGGGGGAATTGGAGACCCAGTACTTC
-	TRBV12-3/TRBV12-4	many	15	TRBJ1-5	CASSLAQGSSQPQHF	TGTGCCAGCAGTTTAGCGCAGGGGTCGAGTCAGCCCCAGCATTTT